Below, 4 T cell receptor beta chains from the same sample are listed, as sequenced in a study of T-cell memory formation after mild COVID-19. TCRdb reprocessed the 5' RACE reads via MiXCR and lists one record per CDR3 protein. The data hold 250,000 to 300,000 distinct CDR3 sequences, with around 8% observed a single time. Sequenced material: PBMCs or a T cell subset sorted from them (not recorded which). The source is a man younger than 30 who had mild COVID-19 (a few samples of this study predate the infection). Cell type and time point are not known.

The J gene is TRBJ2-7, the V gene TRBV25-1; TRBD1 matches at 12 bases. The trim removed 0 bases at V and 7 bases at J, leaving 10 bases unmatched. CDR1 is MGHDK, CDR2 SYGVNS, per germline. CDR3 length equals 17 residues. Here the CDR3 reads CASSEYSPGTGGNEQYF. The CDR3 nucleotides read TGTGCCAGCAGTGAATATTCCCCCGGGACAGGGGGCAATGAGCAGTACTTC.

CDR3: CASSQDYKGYTF. As DNA, the CDR3 is TGCGCCAGCAGCCAAGACTATAAAGGCTACACCTTC. J is TRBJ1-2 and V is TRBV4-3; D call uncertain. The CDR3 is 12 amino acids. Trimming stripped 0 bases from V and 8 bases from J, with 7 bases between. CDR1 and CDR2 (germline): LGHNA, YSLEER.

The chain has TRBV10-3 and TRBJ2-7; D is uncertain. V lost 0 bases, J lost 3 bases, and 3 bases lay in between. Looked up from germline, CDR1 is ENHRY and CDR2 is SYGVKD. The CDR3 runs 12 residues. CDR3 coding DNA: TGTGCCATCAGTGAGTCGGACTACGAGCAGTACTTC. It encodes CAISESDYEQYF.

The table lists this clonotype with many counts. Here the CDR3 reads CATTGDLNTGELFF. Here the CDR3 DNA reads TGTGCCACCACAGGGGATCTGAACACCGGGGAGCTGTTTTTT. This rearrangement joins TRBV15 to TRBJ2-2; weak D call: TRBD1 (6 bases). Trimming stripped 7 bases from V and 1 base from J, with 10 bases between. CDR1 and CDR2 from the germline V gene are LNHNV and YYDKDF (reference sequence). CDR3 length equals 14 residues.